The present T cell receptor (beta chain) was sequenced within a study of OX40 agonist ivuxolimab in advanced cancers. V was clipped by 2 bases and J by 2 bases, with 11 bases between them. The CDR3 is 15 amino acids. In germline, CDR1 is MNHEY, CDR2 SVGAGI. Baseline was the first blood sampling point, followed by cycle 4 day 1 and cycle 7 day 1. TCRdb's copy holds only in-frame clones and misses some; the assay was immunoSEQ multiplex PCR. The data contain approximately 14,000 clones, under 80% of them singletons. The specimen comprised CD4+ or CD8+ T cells sorted from blood, sampled in a trial of the OX40 agonist ivuxolimab. The receptor was derived from an adult with an advanced solid tumor such as melanoma, head and neck, liver or kidney cancer. This rearrangement joins TRBV6-5 to TRBJ2-3, with D uncertain. The CDR3 region has the DNA TGTGCCAGCAGTTACCTCGTGGGTCCCACAGATACGCAGTATTTT. Translating it yields CASSYLVGPTDTQYF.